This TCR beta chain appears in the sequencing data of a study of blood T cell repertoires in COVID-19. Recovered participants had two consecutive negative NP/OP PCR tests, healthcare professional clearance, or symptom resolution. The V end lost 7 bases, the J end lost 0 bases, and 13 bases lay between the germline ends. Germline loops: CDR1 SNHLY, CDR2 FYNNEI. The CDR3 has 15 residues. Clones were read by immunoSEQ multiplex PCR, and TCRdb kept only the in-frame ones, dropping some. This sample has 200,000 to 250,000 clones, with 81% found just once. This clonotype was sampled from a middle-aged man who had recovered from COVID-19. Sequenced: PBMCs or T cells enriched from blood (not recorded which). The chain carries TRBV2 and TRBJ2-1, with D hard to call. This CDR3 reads CASMGVDSSYNEQFF. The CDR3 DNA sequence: TGTGCCAGCATGGGCGTCGATAGCTCCTACAATGAGCAGTTCTTC. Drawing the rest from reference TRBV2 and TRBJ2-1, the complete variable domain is EPEVTQTPSHQVTQMGQEVILRCVPISNHLYFYWYRQILGQKVEFLVSFYNNEISEKSEIFDDQFSVERPDGSNFTLKIRSTKLEDSAMYFCASMGVDSSYNEQFFGPGTRLTVL.